The T cell receptor (beta chain) described here comes from a study of T cells in Graves' hyperthyroidism and ophthalmopathy. Unmatched junction bases numbered 5, after V lost 7 bases and J lost 2 bases. The CDR3 covers 14 residues. Germline assignment: CDR1 LNHDA and CDR2 SQIVND (reference sequence). Authors of the study amplified TCR beta CDR3 regions from RNA transcripts. The TCR CDR3 first-round RT-PCR relied on the HTBI primer set. TCRdb independently ran MiXCR on the multiplex PCR reads; one entry per CDR3 protein. The repertoire has some 700,000 distinct CDR3 sequences, roughly a sixth of them found once; the top ten carry 15% to 18%. Uncontrolled infection, other autoimmune disease, pregnancy or lactation disqualified patients from enrolment.

This chain joins TRBV19 and TRBJ2-1, with 7 bases aligning to TRBD2. Sequencing was done on a sample of blood. This clonotype originated in a man in his forties or fifties with Graves' hyperthyroidism. The CDR3 here is CASTSGDTYNEQFF. DNA of the CDR3: TGTGCCAGTACTAGCGGAGATACCTACAATGAGCAGTTCTTC.